The clone carrying this TCR beta chain was seen a few times. The table came from immunoSEQ multiplex PCR; TCRdb's copy has only in-frame clones and leaves some out. The repertoire has approximately 120,000 clones, about 88% of them found once; the top ten carry 4.4%. The data were taken from a study of T cell responses to AZD1222 COVID-19 vaccine. CDR1 and CDR2 from the germline V gene are ENHRY and SYGVKD. This CDR3 spans 14 amino acids. Trimming shortened V by 1 base and J by 4 bases, and 8 bases separated the two germline ends. The chain carries TRBV10-3 and TRBJ1-3; D is unresolved. The specimen was peripheral blood, collected on day 0 of AZD1222 vaccination. The TCR sequence derives from an adult in good health. Here the CDR3 DNA reads TGTGCCATCAGTGAGTTGGTGCGCGGAAACACCATATATTTT. Amino acid sequence: CAISELVRGNTIYF.